This T cell receptor (beta chain) was recovered during a study of T cell responses to AZD1222 COVID-19 vaccine. Whole-study results and caveats: Nearly half of spike-specific TCRs reportedly target unmutated variant regions. Donors, mostly white British, included more females; clonal diversity was possibly underestimated. Receipt of two AZD1222 doses was followed by a rise in Spike-specific TCR breadth and depth.

V lost 8 bases to trimming and J lost 1 base; unmatched junction nucleotides: 7. This CDR3 has 16 residues. Germline V gene data show CDR1 as MDHEN and CDR2 as SYDVKM. TCRdb keeps only in-frame clones here, not all; method: immunoSEQ multiplex PCR. The table lists about 89,000 clones, under 95% of them singletons, with around a tenth in the top ten. This clone has a single count. The antigen remains undetermined. The chain uses TRBV28 and TRBJ1-4, with TRBD1 identical over 10 bases. The receptor's source is an adult who received the AZD1222 COVID-19 vaccine. The sample consisted of peripheral blood, taken 28 days after the second AZD1222 dose. The CDR3 protein is CASRQGALKTNEKLFF. The CDR3 DNA reads as TGTGCCAGCCGACAGGGGGCTTTGAAAACTAATGAAAAACTGTTTTTT.